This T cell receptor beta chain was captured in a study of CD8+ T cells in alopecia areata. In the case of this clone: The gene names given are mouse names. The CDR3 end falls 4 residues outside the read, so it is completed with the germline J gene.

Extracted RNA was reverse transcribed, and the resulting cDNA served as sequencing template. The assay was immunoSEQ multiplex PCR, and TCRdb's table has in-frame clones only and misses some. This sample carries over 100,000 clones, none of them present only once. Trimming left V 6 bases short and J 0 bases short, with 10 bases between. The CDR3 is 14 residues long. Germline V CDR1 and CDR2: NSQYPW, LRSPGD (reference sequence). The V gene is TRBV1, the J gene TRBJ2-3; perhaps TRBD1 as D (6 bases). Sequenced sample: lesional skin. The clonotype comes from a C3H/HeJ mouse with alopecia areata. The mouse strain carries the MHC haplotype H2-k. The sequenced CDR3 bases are TGCACCTGCAGGGGACAATCTAGTGCAGAA. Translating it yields CTCRGQSSAE. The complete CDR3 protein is CTCRGQSSAETLYF.